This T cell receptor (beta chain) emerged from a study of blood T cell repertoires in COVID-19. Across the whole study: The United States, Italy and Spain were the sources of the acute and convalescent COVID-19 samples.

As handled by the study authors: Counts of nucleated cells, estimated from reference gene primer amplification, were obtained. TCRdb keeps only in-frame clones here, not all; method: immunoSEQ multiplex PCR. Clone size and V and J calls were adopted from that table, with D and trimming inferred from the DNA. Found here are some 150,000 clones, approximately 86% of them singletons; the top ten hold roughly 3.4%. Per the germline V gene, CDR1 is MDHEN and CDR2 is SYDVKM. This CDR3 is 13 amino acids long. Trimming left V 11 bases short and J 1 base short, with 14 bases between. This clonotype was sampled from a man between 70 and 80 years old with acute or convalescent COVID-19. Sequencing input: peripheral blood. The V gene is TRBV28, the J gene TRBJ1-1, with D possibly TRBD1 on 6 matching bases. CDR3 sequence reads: CALRDTTNTEAFF. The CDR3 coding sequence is TGTGCCCTCAGGGACACCACGAACACTGAAGCTTTCTTT. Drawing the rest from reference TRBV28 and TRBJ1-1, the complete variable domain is DVKVTQSSRYLVKRTGEKVFLECVQDMDHENMFWYRQDPGLGLRLIYFSYDVKMKEKGDIPEGYSVSREKKERFSLILESASTNQTSMYLCALRDTTNTEAFFGQGTRLTVV.